This T cell receptor beta chain was observed in a study of cytomegalovirus exposure and HLA in healthy donors. V shed 2 bases, J shed 5 bases, and the junction held 8 bases outside the gene matches. This CDR3 has 15 residues. Germline values: CDR1 LGHNA, CDR2 YNFKEQ. Whole-study results and caveats: Published work reported that the classifier diagnosed cytomegalovirus status with high specificity and sensitivity. A later analysis reported that several of the most significant clusters appeared to be linked to common viral pathogens, among them Epstein-Barr virus. An analysis done earlier found most TCR beta V segments productive about 87% or about 30% of the time. Cytomegalovirus association was assigned to approximately 180 TCR beta chains.

As regards this clone: Its target is not known.

PCR employed 60 Vbeta and 13 Jbeta primers. Sequencing was performed with immunoSEQ multiplex PCR; in TCRdb, only in-frame clones are kept and a portion is missing. The sample shows under 200,000 clones, roughly four fifths of them seen only once. This sequence originates from a woman aged 18-29 years in good health and CMV-seronegative. The sample was PBMCs. This sequence joins TRBV4-2 and TRBJ2-7, with TRBD2 matching over 8 bases. The CDR3 bases are TGTGCCAGCAGCCAACCCGGACTAGCTTCCCACGAGCAGTACTTC. Translated: CASSQPGLASHEQYF.